The clone carrying this TCR beta chain was detected only once. Its antigen is undetermined. This sample was included in a study of OX40 agonist ivuxolimab in advanced cancers. Study-level information: Past anti-PD-1, anti-PD-L1 or anti-CTLA-4 therapy was accepted, and 40% to 45% had received some. Broader study findings: Doses of 0.1 to 3.0 mg/kg were accompanied by clonal expansion of CD4+ and CD8+ blood T cells by week 6. Among T cells, CD8+ cells averaged more expanded clones than CD4+ cells.

Germline lookup yields CDR1 MNHEY and CDR2 SVGAGI. This CDR3 comprises 14 residues. Trimming shortened V by 7 bases and J by 1 base, and 13 bases separated the two germline ends. Assay: immunoSEQ multiplex PCR; the TCRdb copy retains only in-frame clones and omits some. There are around 40,000 clones in the sample; about 90% occur only once, and more than 9% lies in the top ten. The starting material was CD4+ or CD8+ T cells sorted from blood, obtained in a trial of the OX40 agonist ivuxolimab. V is TRBV6-5 and J is TRBJ2-5; D unresolved. The TCR comes from an adult with an advanced solid tumor such as melanoma, head and neck, liver or kidney cancer. The CDR3 DNA reads as TGTGCCAGCAAGTTAGGGAAACTCCAAGAGACCCAGTACTTC. As protein: CASKLGKLQETQYF.